This is a list of T cell receptor beta chains from one sample in a study of cytomegalovirus exposure and HLA in healthy donors. Method: immunoSEQ multiplex PCR; TCRdb's copy keeps in-frame clones and lacks some. This sample yields about 55,000 clones, of which 82% are seen a single time; 1.5% to 2% belongs to the top ten. Sequenced sample: PBMCs. The source is a man aged 25-40 years in good health and CMV-seronegative. Both conserved end residues are part of each CDR3. The D gene is left open where the match is weak. Size tells how often a clone was seen (once, few, many) or the class of an expanded clone, and some rows leave it out.

v_call	d_call	clone_size	j_call	cdr3_aa	cdr3_nt
TRBV7-2	TRBD2	.	TRBJ2-3	CASSLAARGGGTDTQYF	TGTGCCAGCAGCTTAGCGGCGCGGGGGGGCGGGACAGATACGCAGTATTTT
TRBV21-1	.	few	TRBJ2-3	CASSKTRREGTDTQYF	TGTGCCAGCAGCAAAACTCGCAGGGAAGGCACAGATACGCAGTATTTT
TRBV28	TRBD1	few	TRBJ1-2	CASSFFSPRTGSLNYGYTF	TGTGCCAGCAGTTTTTTCTCACCCCGGACAGGCAGCCTTAACTATGGCTACACCTTC
TRBV6-6	TRBD1	.	TRBJ1-2	CATTRGPGQGSGYTF	TGTGCCACCACGCGGGGGCCGGGACAGGGTTCCGGCTACACCTTC
TRBV7-2	TRBD2	.	TRBJ2-1	CASSPLTELAGLF	TGTGCCAGCAGCCCCCTCACCGAACTAGCGGGCCTCTTC
TRBV19	.	.	TRBJ2-2	CASSMFGGITGELFF	TGTGCCAGTAGTATGTTTGGGGGCATCACCGGGGAGCTGTTTTTT
TRBV7-3	TRBD1	once	TRBJ2-6	CASSLGTGPSGANVLTF	TGTGCCAGCAGCTTAGGGACAGGGCCCTCTGGGGCCAACGTCCTGACTTTC
TRBV28	.	.	TRBJ1-2	CASSFSSWGSLSGYTF	TGTGCCAGCAGTTTTTCGTCGTGGGGCTCCCTATCCGGCTACACCTTC
TRBV11-2	.	.	TRBJ2-5	CASSSSFQTQYF	TGTGCCAGCAGCTCCTCGTTTCAGACCCAGTACTTC
TRBV28	TRBD1	.	TRBJ1-1	CASSLAGTGGTEAFF	TGTGCCAGCAGTTTGGCCGGGACAGGAGGCACTGAAGCTTTCTTT
TRBV11-3	TRBD1	.	TRBJ1-3	CASSFGTGGAGGNTIYF	TGTGCCAGCAGCTTCGGGACAGGGGGCGCCGGTGGAAACACCATATATTTT
TRBV4-1	.	.	TRBJ2-1	CASSRSMGDKYNEQFF	TGCGCCAGCAGCCGCTCCATGGGGGACAAATACAATGAGCAGTTCTTC
TRBV19	TRBD1	.	TRBJ2-3	CASSLPGQTTDTQYF	TGTGCCAGTAGTTTACCGGGACAGACCACAGATACGCAGTATTTT
TRBV30	TRBD1	.	TRBJ1-1	CAWSSDRGDYLWNTEAFF	TGTGCCTGGAGTTCCGACAGGGGGGACTACCTTTGGAACACTGAAGCTTTCTTT
TRBV5-1	TRBD1	.	TRBJ2-5	CASTSRGTEYQETQYF	TGCGCCAGCACCTCGAGGGGGACAGAATACCAAGAGACCCAGTACTTC